A selection of T cell receptor beta chains follows, all from one sample in a study of blood T cells in healthy people across ages. TCRdb reprocessed the 5' RACE reads with MiXCR, giving one entry per CDR3 protein. The sample includes 650,000 to 700,000 distinct CDR3 sequences, approximately 29% seen only once; the top ten take 15%. Sequenced sample: blood. The source of these receptors is a woman older than 75 in good health. The conserved cysteine and the conserved F or W are not part of the CDR3 here. Each record gives: J gene, V gene, CDR3 protein.

j_call: TRBJ1-5
v_call: TRBV5-1
cdr3_aa: ASSLDWAVWPQH

j_call: TRBJ2-7
v_call: TRBV5-1
cdr3_aa: ASSLVGGPAMYYEQY

j_call: TRBJ2-1
v_call: TRBV19
cdr3_aa: ASSTGQGAYVEQF

j_call: TRBJ2-7
v_call: TRBV7-3
cdr3_aa: ASSRDPGYEQY

j_call: TRBJ1-2
v_call: TRBV7-2
cdr3_aa: ASRMGQGGGYT

j_call: TRBJ1-1
v_call: TRBV25-1
cdr3_aa: ASSEPGRPGTEAF

j_call: TRBJ2-7
v_call: TRBV7-9
cdr3_aa: ASSLGASYEQY

j_call: -
v_call: TRBV6-6
cdr3_aa: ASSYPGASYEQY

j_call: TRBJ1-2
v_call: TRBV4-1
cdr3_aa: ASSQDFVRGGYT

j_call: TRBJ1-5
v_call: TRBV4-2
cdr3_aa: ASSQDRGGAQH

j_call: TRBJ1-5
v_call: TRBV5-6
cdr3_aa: ASSSGRGNTYQPQH

j_call: TRBJ2-1
v_call: TRBV15
cdr3_aa: ATSRDRGLGNEQF

j_call: TRBJ2-1
v_call: TRBV6-1
cdr3_aa: ASMDQRASSYNEQF

j_call: TRBJ1-2
v_call: TRBV5-1
cdr3_aa: ASSLPEGANYGYT

j_call: TRBJ2-1
v_call: TRBV12-3/TRBV12-4
cdr3_aa: ASSLNSGGPNEQF

j_call: TRBJ2-3
v_call: TRBV5-1
cdr3_aa: ASQGQRADTQY

j_call: TRBJ1-3
v_call: TRBV12-3/TRBV12-4
cdr3_aa: ASSFGRGRRSGNTIY

j_call: TRBJ2-7
v_call: TRBV30
cdr3_aa: AWSASGGSYEQY

j_call: TRBJ2-2
v_call: TRBV6-4
cdr3_aa: ASTRDGGHGELF

j_call: TRBJ1-5
v_call: TRBV5-1
cdr3_aa: ASSLGGTKNQPQH